The 9 T cell receptor beta chains below all came from one sample that was sequenced in a study of memory CD8 T cells in hepatitis C reinfection. Clones were read by immunoSEQ multiplex PCR, and TCRdb kept only the in-frame ones, dropping some. The sample comprises more than 45,000 clones, around 92% of which are singletons, and roughly 0.99% rests with the top ten. This sample's time point: pre-reinfection, 55 to 20 weeks before reinfection detection. The sorted cells went straight to TCR sequencing with no prior in vitro expansion. Input material: naive CD8+ T cells sorted from blood. These TCRs come from a man aged 18 to 29 with hepatitis C virus infection.

This clone was seen once. The rearrangement uses TRBV5-6 and TRBJ1-2; D gene unclear. CDR3 size: 11 residues. V gave up 4 bases and J gave up 12 bases, with 13 bases separating them. CDR1 is SGHDT, CDR2 YYEEEE, per germline. The CDR3 spells CASSGGLTDTF. The CDR3 DNA follows: TGTGCCAGCAGCGGAGGGTTAACAGACACCTTC.

CDR3 bases: TGTGCCAGCAGACCAGCAGCTTGGGCCCACGAGCAGTACGTC. Its protein is CASRPAAWAHEQYV. The J gene is TRBJ2-7, the V gene TRBV6-1, with no clear D. CDR1 and CDR2 from the germline V gene are MNHNS and SASEGT. The CDR3 sequence is 14 residues long. Trimming pared 6 bases from V and 5 bases from J, leaving 17 bases between.

This chain links TRBV7-8 with TRBJ2-7, with a tentative D call TRBD1 (5 bases). With 5 bases removed from V and 2 bases from J, the gap between germline ends came to 10 bases. In germline, CDR1 is SGHVS, CDR2 FQNEAQ. This CDR3 has 13 amino acids. This CDR3 is CASSSDSPYEQYV. CDR3 nucleotides: TGTGCCAGCAGCAGCGACAGTCCCTACGAGCAGTACGTC.

The chain recombines TRBV19 with TRBJ2-3; the match to TRBD1 covers 9 bases. The CDR3 length is 16 residues. Germline CDR1 and CDR2: LNHDA and SQIVND (reference sequence). V lost 7 bases, J lost 4 bases, and 12 bases stayed unmatched. The CDR3 reads CASTPDRGRNADTQYF. In DNA form, the CDR3 reads TGTGCCAGTACCCCGGACAGGGGAAGAAATGCAGATACGCAGTATTTT.

The chain recombines TRBV29-1 with TRBJ2-3, with D uncertain. This CDR3 has 13 residues. V was pared by 4 bases and J by 4 bases, with 12 bases between. The germline gives CDR1 SQVTM, CDR2 ANQGSEA. The CDR3 loop is CSVVGPGPDTQYF. The CDR3, as DNA: TGCAGCGTTGTGGGCCCCGGCCCAGATACGCAGTATTTT.

The rearrangement links TRBV4-1 to TRBJ1-2; D call uncertain. This CDR3 spans 21 amino acids. The germline V gene has CDR1 MGHRA and CDR2 YSYEKL. The germline V and J ends were trimmed by 1 base and 8 bases, with 35 bases remaining between them. The CDR3 DNA sequence: TGCGCCAGCAGCCAAGTTTTGCTGTACATCGGGAGATCTAATTCTAAAGGGGGCTACACCTTC. It encodes CASSQVLLYIGRSNSKGGYTF.

CDR3 loop: CASTGLEVRYEQFF. The CDR3, as DNA: TGTGCCAGCACCGGACTAGAAGTACGTTATGAGCAGTTCTTC. V usage is TRBV2 and J usage is TRBJ2-1, with TRBD2 matching 7 bases. The CDR3 covers 14 residues. The V gene's germline CDR1 is SNHLY and CDR2 FYNNEI. V shed 7 bases, J shed 8 bases, and the junction held 11 bases outside the gene matches.

The rearrangement joins TRBV27 to TRBJ1-2; a weak D match, TRBD1 (6 bases). The V gene's germline CDR1 is MNHEY and CDR2 SMNVEV (reference sequence). Trimming took 4 bases from V and 2 from J, leaving 17 bases between them. The CDR3 covers 16 residues. The CDR3 coding sequence is TGTGCCAGCAGTTCCGACAGGACCGGTATAAACTATGGCTACACCTTC. Its protein product is CASSSDRTGINYGYTF.

The chain has TRBV6-5 and TRBJ1-5, with D uncertain. Per germline, CDR1 MNHEY and CDR2 SVGAGI. This CDR3 is built from 14 residues. V lost 4 bases and J 0 bases, leaving 7 bases between the germline ends. The CDR3 nucleotides are TGTGCCAGCAGTTCCGGGGATAGCAATCAGCCCCAGCATTTT. Translation: CASSSGDSNQPQHF.